This T cell receptor beta chain is drawn from a study of T-cell reconstitution after alpha-beta-depleted transplantation in children. Study results and caveats: About two months after transplant, alpha-beta T cells reportedly came from several hundred expanded graft clones. The authors attributed T-cell counts and diversity one year after transplant mostly to newly produced T cells. There were some patients whose high TCRbeta diversity at day 60 came from surviving recipient T cells and thymic progenitors.

TCRbeta library preparation incorporated unique molecular identifiers. One entry per CDR3 protein, called by TCRdb with MiXCR from the PCR reads. This sample yields approximately 300,000 distinct CDR3 sequences, of which around 7.1% are seen a single time; about 9.3% belongs to the top ten. CDR1 and CDR2 (germline): LGHDT, YNNKEL (reference sequence). The ends were cut back, 1 base at V and 2 bases at J, with 6 bases in the middle. This CDR3 contains 13 residues. This clonotype turned up a few times. The antigen is unknown. The chain links TRBV3-1 to TRBJ2-7, with D possibly matching TRBD1 (5 bases). The clonotype comes from a female patient aged 2 to 10 who had a stem cell transplant for Fanconi anemia, so the T cells may come from the graft donor. The input for sequencing was peripheral blood, taken 360 days after TCRalphabeta/CD19-depleted stem cell transplant. CDR3 in amino acids: CASSQVRAYEQYF. DNA of the CDR3: TGTGCCAGCAGCCAAGTCAGGGCCTACGAGCAGTACTTC.